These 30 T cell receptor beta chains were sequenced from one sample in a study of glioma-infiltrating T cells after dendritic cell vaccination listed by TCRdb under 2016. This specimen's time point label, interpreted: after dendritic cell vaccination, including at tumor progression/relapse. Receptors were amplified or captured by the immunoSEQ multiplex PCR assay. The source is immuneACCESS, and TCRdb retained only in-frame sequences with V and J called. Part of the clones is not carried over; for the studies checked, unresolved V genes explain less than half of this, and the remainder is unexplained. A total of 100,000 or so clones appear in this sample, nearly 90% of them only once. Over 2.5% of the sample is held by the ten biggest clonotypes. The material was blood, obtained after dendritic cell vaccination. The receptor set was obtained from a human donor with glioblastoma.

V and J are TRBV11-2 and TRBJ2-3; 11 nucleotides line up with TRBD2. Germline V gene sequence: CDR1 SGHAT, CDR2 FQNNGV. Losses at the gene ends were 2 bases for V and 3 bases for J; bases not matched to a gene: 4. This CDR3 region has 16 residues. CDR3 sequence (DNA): TGTGCCAGCAGCTTAAGACTAGCGGGGTCGACAGATACGCAGTATTTT. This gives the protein CASSLRLAGSTDTQYF.

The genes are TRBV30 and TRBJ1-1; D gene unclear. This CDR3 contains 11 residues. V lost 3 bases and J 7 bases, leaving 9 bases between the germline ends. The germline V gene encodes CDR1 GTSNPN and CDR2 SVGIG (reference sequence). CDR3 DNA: TGTGCCTGGAGCAACTTCGTTGAAGCTTTCTTT. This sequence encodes CAWSNFVEAFF. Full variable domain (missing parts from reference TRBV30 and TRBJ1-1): SQTIHQWPATLVQPVGSPLSLECTVEGTSNPNLYWYRQAAGRGLQLLFYSVGIGQISSEVPQNLSASRPQDRQFILSSKKLLLSDSGFYLCAWSNFVEAFFGQGTRLTVV.

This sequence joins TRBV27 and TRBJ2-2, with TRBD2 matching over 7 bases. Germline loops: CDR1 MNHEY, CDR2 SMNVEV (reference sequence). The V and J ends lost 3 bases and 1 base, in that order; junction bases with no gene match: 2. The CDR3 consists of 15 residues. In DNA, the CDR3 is TGTGCCAGCAGTTTTTCTAGCGGGAACACCGGGGAGCTGTTTTTT. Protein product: CASSFSSGNTGELFF.

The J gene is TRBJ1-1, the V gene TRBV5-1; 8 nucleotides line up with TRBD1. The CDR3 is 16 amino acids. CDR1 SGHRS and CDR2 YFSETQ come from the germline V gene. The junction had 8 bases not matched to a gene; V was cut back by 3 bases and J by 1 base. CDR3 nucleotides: TGCGCCAGCAGCTGGGGCAGGGGGCTCGCGAACACTGAAGCTTTCTTT. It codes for CASSWGRGLANTEAFF.

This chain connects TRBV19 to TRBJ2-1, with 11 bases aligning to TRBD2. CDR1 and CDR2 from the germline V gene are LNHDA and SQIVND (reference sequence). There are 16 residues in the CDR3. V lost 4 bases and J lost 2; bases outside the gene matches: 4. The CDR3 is CASSTRLAGTYNEQFF. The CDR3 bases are TGTGCCAGTAGTACGAGACTAGCGGGAACCTACAATGAGCAGTTCTTC.

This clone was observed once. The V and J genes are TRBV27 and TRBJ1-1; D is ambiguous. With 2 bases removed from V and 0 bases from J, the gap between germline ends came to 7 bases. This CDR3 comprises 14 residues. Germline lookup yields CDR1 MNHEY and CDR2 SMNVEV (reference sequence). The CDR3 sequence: CASSLIDMNTEAFF. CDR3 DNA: TGTGCCAGCAGTTTAATAGACATGAACACTGAAGCTTTCTTT.

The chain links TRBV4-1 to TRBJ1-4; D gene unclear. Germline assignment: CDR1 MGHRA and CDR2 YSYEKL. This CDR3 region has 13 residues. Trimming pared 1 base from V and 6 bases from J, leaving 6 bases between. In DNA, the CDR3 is TGCGCCAGCAGCCAAGTACTAGATGAAAAACTGTTTTTT. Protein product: CASSQVLDEKLFF.

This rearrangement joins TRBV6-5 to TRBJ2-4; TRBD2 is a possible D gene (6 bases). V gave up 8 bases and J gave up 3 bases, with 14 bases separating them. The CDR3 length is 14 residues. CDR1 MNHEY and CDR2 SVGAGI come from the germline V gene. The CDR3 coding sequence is TGTGCCAGCGGTACGAGAGCGGGCAAAAACATTCAGTACTTC. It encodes CASGTRAGKNIQYF.

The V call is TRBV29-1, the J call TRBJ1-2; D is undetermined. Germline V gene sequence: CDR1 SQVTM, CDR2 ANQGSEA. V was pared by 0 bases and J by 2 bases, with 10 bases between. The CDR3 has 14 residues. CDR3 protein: CSVEDRVANYGYTF. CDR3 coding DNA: TGCAGCGTTGAAGATCGGGTGGCGAACTATGGCTACACCTTC.

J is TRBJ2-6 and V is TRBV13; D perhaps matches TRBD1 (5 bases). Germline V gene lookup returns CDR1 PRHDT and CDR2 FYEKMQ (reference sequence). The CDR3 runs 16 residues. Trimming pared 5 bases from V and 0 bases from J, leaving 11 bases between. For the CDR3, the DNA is TGTGCCAGCAGCACGGACAAACTCTCTGGGGCCAACGTCCTGACTTTC. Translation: CASSTDKLSGANVLTF.

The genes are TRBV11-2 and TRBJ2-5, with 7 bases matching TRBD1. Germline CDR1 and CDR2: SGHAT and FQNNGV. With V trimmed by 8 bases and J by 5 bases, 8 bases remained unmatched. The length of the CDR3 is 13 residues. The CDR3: CASRDRSRETQYF. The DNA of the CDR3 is TGTGCCAGCCGGGACAGAAGCCGGGAGACCCAGTACTTC.

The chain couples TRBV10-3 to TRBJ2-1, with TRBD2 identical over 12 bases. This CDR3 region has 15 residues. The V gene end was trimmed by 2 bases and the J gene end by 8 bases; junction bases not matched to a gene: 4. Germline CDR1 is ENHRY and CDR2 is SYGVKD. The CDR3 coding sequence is TGTGCCATCAGTGAGGCTAGCGGGGGGGCCGATGAGCAGTTCTTC. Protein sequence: CAISEASGGADEQFF.

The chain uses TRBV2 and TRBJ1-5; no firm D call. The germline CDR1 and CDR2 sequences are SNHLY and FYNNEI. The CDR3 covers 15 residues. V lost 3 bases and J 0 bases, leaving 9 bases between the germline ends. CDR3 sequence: CASSDLQISNQPQHF. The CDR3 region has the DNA TGTGCCAGCAGTGATCTACAGATTAGCAATCAGCCCCAGCATTTT.

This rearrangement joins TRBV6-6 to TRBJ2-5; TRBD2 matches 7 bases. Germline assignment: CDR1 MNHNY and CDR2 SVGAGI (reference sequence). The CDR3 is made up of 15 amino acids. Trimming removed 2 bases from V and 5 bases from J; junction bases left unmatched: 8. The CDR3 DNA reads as TGTGCCAGCAGTTACACGAGGGAGGGTGGGGAGACCCAGTACTTC. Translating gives CASSYTREGGETQYF.

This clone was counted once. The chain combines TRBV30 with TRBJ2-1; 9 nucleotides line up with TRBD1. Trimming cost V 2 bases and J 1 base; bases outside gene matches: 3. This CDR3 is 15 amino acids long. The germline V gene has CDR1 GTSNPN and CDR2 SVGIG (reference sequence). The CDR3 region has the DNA TGTGCCTGGAGTATGGGGACAGGGTCCTACAATGAGCAGTTCTTC. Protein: CAWSMGTGSYNEQFF.

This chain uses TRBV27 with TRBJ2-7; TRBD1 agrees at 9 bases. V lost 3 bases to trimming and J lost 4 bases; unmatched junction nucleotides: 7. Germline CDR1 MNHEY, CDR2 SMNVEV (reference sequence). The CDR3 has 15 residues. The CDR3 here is CASSLTGTGRYEQYF. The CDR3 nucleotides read TGTGCCAGCAGTTTGACCGGGACAGGGCGTTACGAGCAGTACTTC.

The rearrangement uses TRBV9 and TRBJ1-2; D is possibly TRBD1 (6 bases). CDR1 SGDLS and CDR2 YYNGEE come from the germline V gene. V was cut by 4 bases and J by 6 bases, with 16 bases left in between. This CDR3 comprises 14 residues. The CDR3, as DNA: TGTGCCAGCAGCCCGGGGACATTCCCCCATGGCTACACCTTC. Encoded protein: CASSPGTFPHGYTF.

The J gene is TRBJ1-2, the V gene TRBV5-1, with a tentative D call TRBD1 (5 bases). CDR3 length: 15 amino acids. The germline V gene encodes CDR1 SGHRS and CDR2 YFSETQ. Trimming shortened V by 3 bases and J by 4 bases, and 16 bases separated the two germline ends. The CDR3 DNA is TGCGCCAGCAGCTCGGGGCCGGGGGGGTCCTATGGCTACACCTTC. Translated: CASSSGPGGSYGYTF.

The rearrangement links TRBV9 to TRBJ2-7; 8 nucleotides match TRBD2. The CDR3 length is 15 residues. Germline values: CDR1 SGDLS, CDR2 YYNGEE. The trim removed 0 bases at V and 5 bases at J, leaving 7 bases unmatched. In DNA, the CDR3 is TGTGCCAGCAGCGTAGGTGGAAGCGGGAGCCACGAGCAGTACTTC. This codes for CASSVGGSGSHEQYF.

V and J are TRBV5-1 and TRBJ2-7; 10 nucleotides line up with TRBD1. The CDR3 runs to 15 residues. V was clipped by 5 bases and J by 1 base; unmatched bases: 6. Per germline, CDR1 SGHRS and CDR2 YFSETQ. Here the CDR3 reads CASRSPGQGSYEQYF. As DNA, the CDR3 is TGCGCCAGCAGATCGCCGGGACAGGGGTCCTACGAGCAGTACTTC.

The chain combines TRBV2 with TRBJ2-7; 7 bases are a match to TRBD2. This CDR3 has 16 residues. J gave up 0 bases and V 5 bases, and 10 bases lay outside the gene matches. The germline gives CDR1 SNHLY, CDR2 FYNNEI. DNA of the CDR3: TGTGCCAGCAGTTTCGCAAGGCGGGGGTACTCCTACGAGCAGTACTTC. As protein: CASSFARRGYSYEQYF. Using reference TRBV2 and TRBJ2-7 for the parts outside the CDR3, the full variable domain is EPEVTQTPSHQVTQMGQEVILRCVPISNHLYFYWYRQILGQKVEFLVSFYNNEISEKSEIFDDQFSVERPDGSNFTLKIRSTKLEDSAMYFCASSFARRGYSYEQYFGPGTRLTVT.

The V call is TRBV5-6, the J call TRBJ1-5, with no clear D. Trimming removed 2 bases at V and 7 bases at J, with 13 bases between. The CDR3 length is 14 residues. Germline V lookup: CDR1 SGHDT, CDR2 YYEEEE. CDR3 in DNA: TGTGCCAGCAGCTTAGGGATTACGGGGCAGCCCCAGCATTTT. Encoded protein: CASSLGITGQPQHF.

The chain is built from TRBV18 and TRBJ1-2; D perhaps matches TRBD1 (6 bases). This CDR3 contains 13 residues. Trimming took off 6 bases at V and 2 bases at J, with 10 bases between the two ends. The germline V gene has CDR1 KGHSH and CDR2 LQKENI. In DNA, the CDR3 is TGTGCCAGCTCGCAGGACAGAAACTATGGCTACACCTTC. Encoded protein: CASSQDRNYGYTF.

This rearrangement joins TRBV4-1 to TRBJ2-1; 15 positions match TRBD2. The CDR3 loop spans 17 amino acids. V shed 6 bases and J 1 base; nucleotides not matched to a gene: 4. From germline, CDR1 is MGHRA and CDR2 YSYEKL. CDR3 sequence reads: CASRRTSGRVSYNEQFF. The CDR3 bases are TGCGCCAGCAGACGGACTAGCGGGAGGGTATCCTACAATGAGCAGTTCTTC.

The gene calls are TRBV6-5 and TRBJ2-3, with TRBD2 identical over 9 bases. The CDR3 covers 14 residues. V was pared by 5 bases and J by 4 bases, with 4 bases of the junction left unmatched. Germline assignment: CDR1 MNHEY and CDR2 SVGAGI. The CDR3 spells CASSAGGGSDTQYF. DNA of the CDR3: TGTGCCAGCAGTGCGGGGGGGGGCTCAGATACGCAGTATTTT.

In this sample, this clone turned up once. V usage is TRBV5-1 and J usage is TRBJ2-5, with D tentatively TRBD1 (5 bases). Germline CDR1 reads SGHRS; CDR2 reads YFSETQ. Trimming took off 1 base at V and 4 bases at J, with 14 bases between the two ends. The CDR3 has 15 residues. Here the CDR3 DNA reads TGCGCCAGCAGCTTGTCGTCTGGGGCCGGAGAGACCCAGTACTTC. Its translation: CASSLSSGAGETQYF. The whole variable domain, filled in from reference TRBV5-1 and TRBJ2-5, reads KAGVTQTPRYLIKTRGQQVTLSCSPISGHRSVSWYQQTPGQGLQFLFEYFSETQRNKGNFPGRFSGRQFSNSRSEMNVSTLELGDSALYLCASSLSSGAGETQYFGPGTRLLVL.

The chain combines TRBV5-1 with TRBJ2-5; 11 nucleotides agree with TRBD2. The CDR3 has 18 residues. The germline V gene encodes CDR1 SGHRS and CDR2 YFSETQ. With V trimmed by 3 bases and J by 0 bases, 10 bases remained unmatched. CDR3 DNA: TGCGCCAGCAGCTGGGTAGCGGGGGGGGTCCCCAACCAAGAGACCCAGTACTTC. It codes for CASSWVAGGVPNQETQYF.

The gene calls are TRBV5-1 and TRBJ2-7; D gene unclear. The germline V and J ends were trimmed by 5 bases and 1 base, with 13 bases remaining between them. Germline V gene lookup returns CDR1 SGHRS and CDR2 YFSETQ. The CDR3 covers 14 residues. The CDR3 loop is CASSELQVSYEQYF. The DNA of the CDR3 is TGCGCCAGCAGTGAACTCCAGGTATCCTACGAGCAGTACTTC.

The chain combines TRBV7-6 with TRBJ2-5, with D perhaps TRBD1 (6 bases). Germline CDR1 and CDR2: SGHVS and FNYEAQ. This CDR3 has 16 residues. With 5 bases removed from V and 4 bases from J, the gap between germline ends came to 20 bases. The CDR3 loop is CASSAIDQGLGETQYF. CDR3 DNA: TGTGCCAGCAGCGCAATTGACCAGGGGTTGGGAGAGACCCAGTACTTC.

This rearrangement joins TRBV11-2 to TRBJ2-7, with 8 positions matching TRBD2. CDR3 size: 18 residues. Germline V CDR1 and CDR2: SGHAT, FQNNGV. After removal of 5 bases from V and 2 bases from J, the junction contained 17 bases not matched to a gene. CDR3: CASSPQYPAGASTYEQYF. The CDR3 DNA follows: TGTGCCAGCAGCCCGCAGTACCCAGCGGGGGCGAGTACCTACGAGCAGTACTTC.